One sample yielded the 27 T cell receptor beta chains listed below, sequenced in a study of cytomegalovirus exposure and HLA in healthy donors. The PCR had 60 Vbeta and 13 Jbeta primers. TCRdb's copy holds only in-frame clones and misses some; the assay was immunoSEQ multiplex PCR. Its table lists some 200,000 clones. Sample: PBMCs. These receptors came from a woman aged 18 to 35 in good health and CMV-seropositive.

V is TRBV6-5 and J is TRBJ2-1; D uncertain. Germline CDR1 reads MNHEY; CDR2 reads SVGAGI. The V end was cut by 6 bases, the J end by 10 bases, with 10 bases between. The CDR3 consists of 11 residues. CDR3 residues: CASSSLREQFF. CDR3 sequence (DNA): TGTGCCAGCAGCTCTCTTCGGGAGCAGTTCTTC.

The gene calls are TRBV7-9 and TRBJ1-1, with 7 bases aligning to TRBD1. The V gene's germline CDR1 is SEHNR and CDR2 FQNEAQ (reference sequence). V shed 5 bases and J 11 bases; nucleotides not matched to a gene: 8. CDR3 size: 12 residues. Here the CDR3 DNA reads TGTGCCAGCAGCCATTCGACAGGGATGGCTTTCTTT. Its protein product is CASSHSTGMAFF.

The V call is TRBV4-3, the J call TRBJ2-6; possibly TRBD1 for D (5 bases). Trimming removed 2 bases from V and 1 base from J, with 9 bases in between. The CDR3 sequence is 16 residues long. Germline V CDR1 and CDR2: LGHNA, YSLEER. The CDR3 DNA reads TGCGCCAGCAGCCAATTCCAGGGTTCTGGGGCCAACGTCCTGACTTTC. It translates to CASSQFQGSGANVLTF.

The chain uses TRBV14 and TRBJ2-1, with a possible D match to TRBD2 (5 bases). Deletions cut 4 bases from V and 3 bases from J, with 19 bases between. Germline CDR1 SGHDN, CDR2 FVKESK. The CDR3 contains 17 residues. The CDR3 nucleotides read TGTGCCAGCAGCCTTAATCCCTCGGTCCGGGACTACAATGAGCAGTTCTTC. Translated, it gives CASSLNPSVRDYNEQFF.

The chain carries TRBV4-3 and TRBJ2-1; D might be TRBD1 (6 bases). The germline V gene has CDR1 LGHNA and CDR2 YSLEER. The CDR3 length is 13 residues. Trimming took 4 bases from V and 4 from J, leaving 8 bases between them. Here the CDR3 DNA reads TGCGCCAGCAGCCGGCAGGGGTACAATGAGCAGTTCTTC. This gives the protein CASSRQGYNEQFF.

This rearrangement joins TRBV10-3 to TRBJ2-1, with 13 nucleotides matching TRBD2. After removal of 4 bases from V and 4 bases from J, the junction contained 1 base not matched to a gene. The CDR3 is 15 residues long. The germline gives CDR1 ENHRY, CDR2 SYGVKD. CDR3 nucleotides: TGTGCCATCAGTGCACTAGCGGGGGGGTACAATGAGCAGTTCTTC. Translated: CAISALAGGYNEQFF.

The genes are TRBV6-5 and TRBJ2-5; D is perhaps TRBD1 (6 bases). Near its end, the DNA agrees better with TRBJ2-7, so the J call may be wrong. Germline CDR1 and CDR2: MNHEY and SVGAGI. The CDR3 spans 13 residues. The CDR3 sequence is CASSETQGYEQYF. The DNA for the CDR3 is TGTGCCAGCAGTGAAACACAGGGCTACGAGCAGTACTTC.

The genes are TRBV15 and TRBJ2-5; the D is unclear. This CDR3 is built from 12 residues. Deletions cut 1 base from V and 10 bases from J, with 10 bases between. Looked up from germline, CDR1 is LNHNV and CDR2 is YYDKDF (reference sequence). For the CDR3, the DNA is TGTGCCACCAGCAGAGCCGATGGCATCCAGTACTTC. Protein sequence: CATSRADGIQYF.

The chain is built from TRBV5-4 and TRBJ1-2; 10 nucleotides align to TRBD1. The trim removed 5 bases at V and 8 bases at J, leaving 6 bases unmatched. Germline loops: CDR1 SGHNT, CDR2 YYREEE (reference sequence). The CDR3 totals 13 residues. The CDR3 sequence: CASRLTGGGGYTF. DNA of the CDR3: TGTGCCAGCAGACTGACAGGGGGCGGAGGCTACACCTTC.

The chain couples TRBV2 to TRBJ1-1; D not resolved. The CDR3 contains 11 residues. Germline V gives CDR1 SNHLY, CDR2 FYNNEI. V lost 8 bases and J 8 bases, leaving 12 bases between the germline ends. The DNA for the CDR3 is TGTGCCAGCGGCGGGGAGCCCGAAGCTTTCTTT. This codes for CASGGEPEAFF.

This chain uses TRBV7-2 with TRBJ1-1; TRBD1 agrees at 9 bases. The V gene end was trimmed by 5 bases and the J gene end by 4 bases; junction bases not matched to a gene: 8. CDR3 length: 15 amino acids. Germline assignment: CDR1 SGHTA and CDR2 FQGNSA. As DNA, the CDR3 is TGTGCCAGCAGCATAACGATACAGGGGGCCACTGAAGCTTTCTTT. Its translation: CASSITIQGATEAFF.

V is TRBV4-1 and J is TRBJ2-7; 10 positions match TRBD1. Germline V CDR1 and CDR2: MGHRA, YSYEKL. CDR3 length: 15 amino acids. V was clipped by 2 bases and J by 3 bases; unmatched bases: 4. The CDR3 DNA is TGCGCCAGCAGCCAAAACCGGGACAGGGGCTACGAGCAGTACTTC. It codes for CASSQNRDRGYEQYF.

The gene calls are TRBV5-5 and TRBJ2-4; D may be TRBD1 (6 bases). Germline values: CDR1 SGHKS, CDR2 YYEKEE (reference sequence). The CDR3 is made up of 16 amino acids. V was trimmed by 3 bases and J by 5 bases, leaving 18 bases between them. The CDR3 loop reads CASSSIPGVLENIQYF. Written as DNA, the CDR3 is TGTGCCAGCAGCTCTATTCCAGGGGTTTTGGAAAACATTCAGTACTTC. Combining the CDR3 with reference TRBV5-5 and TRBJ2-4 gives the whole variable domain DAGVTQSPTHLIKTRGQQVTLRCSPISGHKSVSWYQQVLGQGPQFIFQYYEKEERGRGNFPDRFSARQFPNYSSELNVNALLLGDSALYLCASSSIPGVLENIQYFGAGTRLSVL.

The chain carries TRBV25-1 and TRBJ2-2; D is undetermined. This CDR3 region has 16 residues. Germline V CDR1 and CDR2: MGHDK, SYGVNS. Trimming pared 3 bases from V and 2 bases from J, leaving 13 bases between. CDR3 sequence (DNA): TGTGCCAGCAGTGATCCCGGCGGAACCAACACCGGGGAGCTGTTTTTT. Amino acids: CASSDPGGTNTGELFF.

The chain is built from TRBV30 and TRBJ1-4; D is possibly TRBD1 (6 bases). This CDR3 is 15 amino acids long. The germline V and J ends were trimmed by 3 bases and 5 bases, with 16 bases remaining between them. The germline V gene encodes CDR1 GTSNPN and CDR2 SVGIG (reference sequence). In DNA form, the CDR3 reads TGTGCCTGGAGCCTCTCCCGGGACATCAATGAAAAACTGTTTTTT. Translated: CAWSLSRDINEKLFF.

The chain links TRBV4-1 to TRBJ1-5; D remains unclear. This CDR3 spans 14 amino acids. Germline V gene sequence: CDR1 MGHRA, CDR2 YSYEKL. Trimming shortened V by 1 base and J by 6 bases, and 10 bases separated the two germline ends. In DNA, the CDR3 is TGCGCCAGCAGCCAAGTCCCCGAGCGTCAGCCCCAGCATTTT. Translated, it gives CASSQVPERQPQHF.

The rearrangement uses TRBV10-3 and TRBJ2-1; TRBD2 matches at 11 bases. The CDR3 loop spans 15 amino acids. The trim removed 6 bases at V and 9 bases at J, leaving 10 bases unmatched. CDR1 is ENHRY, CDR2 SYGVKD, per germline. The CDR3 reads CAIRGTSGRVSEQFF. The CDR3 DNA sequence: TGTGCCATCAGAGGTACTAGCGGGAGAGTCAGTGAGCAGTTCTTC.

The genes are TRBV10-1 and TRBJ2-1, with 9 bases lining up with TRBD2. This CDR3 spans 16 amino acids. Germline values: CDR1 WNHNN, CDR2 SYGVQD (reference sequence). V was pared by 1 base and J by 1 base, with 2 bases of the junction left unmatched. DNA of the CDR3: TGCGCCAGCAGTGAGTTGAGCGGGGGGTCCTACAATGAGCAGTTCTTC. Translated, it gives CASSELSGGSYNEQFF.

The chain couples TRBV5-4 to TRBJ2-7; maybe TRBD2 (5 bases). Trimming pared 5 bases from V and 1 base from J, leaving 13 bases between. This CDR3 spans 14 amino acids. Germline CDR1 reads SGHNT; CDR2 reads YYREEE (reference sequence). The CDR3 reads CASRERSASYEQYF. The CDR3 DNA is TGTGCCAGCAGGGAACGTAGCGCTTCCTACGAGCAGTACTTC.

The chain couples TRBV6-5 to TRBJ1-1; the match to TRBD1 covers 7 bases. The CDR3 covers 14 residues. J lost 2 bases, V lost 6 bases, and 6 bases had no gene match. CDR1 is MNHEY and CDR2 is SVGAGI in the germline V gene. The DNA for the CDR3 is TGTGCCAGCAGCTCGACAGGGCGAAACACTGAAGCTTTCTTT. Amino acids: CASSSTGRNTEAFF.

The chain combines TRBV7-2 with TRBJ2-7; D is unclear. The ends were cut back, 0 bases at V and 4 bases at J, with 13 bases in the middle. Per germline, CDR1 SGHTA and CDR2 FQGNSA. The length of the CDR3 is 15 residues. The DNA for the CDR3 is TGTGCCAGCAGCTTAGCGCAGGTGGCCCAGTACGAGCAGTACTTC. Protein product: CASSLAQVAQYEQYF.

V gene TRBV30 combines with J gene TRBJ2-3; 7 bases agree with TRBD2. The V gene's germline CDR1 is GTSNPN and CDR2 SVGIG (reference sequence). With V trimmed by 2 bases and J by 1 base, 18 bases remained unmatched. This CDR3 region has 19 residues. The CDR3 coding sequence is TGTGCCTGGAGTCCATTACTAGCGCGGTCCTTCTCTGGCACAGATACGCAGTATTTT. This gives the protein CAWSPLLARSFSGTDTQYF.

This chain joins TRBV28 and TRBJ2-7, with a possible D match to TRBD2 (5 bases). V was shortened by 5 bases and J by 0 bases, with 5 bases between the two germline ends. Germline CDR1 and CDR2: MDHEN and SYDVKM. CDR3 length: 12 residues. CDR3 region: CASSGSSYEQYF. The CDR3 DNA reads TGTGCCAGCAGTGGGAGCTCCTACGAGCAGTACTTC. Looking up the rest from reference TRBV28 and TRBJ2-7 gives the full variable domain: DVKVTQSSRYLVKRTGEKVFLECVQDMDHENMFWYRQDPGLGLRLIYFSYDVKMKEKGDIPEGYSVSREKKERFSLILESASTNQTSMYLCASSGSSYEQYFGPGTRLTVT.

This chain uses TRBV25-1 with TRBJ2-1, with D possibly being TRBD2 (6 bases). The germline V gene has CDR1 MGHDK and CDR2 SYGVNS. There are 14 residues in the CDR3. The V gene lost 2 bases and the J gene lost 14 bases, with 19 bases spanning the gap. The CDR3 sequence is CASSEAGTPGLKFF. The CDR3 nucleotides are TGTGCCAGCAGTGAAGCCGGGACGCCGGGACTTAAGTTCTTC.

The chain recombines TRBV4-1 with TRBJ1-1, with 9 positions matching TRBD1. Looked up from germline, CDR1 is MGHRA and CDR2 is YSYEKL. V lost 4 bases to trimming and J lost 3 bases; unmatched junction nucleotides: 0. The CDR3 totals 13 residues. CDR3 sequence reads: CASSRQGDTEAFF. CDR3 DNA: TGCGCCAGCAGCCGACAGGGGGACACTGAAGCTTTCTTT.

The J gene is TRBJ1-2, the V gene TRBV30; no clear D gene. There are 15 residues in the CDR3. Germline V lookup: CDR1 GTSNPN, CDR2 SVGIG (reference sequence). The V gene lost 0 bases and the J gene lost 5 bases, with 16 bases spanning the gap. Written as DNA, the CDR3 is TGTGCCTGGAGTGTCAGCCGGGGAAGGCCATATGGCTACACCTTC. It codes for CAWSVSRGRPYGYTF.

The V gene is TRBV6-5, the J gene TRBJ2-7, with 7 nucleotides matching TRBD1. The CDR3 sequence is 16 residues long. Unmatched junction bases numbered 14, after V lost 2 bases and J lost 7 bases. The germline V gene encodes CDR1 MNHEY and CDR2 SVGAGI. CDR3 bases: TGTGCCAGCAGTTACAGGGCTGACAGGGCATCCACAGAGCAGTACTTC. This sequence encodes CASSYRADRASTEQYF.